The clone carrying this T cell receptor beta chain showed up just once. Source study methods: Reference gene primer amplification gave nucleated cell count estimates. TCRdb keeps only in-frame clones here, not all; method: immunoSEQ multiplex PCR. The V and J calls and clone size are taken from that table; D and trimming were inferred from the DNA. This sample has 90,000 to 130,000 clones, with over 75% found just once. The sample is drawn from a study of blood T cell repertoires in COVID-19. Study summary: Acute-phase and convalescent COVID-19 samples originated in the United States, Italy and Spain. Sample material is recorded as cDNA or gDNA derived from T cells, B-cell-depleted T cells, or PBMCs.

The TCR comes from a woman between 70 and 85 years old with acute or convalescent COVID-19. The sequencing sample was made of peripheral blood.

As DNA, the CDR3 is TGTGCCAGCAGTGACGGACAGCCAACTAACTATGGCTACACCTTC. As protein: CASSDGQPTNYGYTF. The chain is built from TRBV6-2 or TRBV6-3 and TRBJ1-2; possible D gene TRBD1, 6 bases. The CDR3 runs to 15 residues. V was cut by 5 bases and J by 0 bases, with 13 bases left in between. The germline V gene encodes CDR1 MNHEY and CDR2 SVGEGT.